This TCR beta chain originates from a study of T cell changes during pregnancy in multiple sclerosis. The data were produced by immunoSEQ multiplex PCR, yet TCRdb's version contains in-frame clones alone and is incomplete. The sample comprises over 70,000 clones, around nine tenths of which are singletons, and 1.5% to 2% rests with the top ten. This TCR derives from a female donor in good health, enrolled as a control in a pregnancy study. The source material was peripheral blood, sampled in the first trimester of pregnancy.

The CDR3 loop reads CASSQSRIVQPQHF. The CDR3 DNA follows: TGCGCCAGCAGTCAATCGAGGATCGTTCAGCCCCAGCATTTT. V is TRBV23-1 and J is TRBJ1-5; unclear D gene. TRBV23-1 counts as an open reading frame of uncertain function. The CDR3 loop spans 14 amino acids. V was trimmed by 0 bases and J by 6 bases, leaving 9 bases between them.